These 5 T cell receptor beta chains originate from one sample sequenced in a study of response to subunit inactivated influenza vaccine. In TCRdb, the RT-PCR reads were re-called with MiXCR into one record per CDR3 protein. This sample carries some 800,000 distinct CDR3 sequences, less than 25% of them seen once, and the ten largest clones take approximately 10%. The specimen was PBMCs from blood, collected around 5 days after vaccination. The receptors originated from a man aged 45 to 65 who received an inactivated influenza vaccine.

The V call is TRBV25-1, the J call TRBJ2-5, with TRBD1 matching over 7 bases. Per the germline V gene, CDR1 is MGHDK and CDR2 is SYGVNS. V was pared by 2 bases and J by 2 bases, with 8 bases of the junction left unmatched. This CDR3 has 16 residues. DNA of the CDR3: TGTGCCAGCAGTGAAGGACAGGATAGCTATCAAGAGACCCAGTACTTC. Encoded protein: CASSEGQDSYQETQYF.

CDR3 sequence reads: CSVEDPSPGGVLNTEAFF. CDR3 DNA: TGCAGCGTTGAAGATCCCTCCCCAGGGGGGGTCCTGAACACTGAAGCTTTCTTT. The J gene is TRBJ1-1, the V gene TRBV29-1; 7 bases fit TRBD1. The CDR3 length is 18 residues. Germline values: CDR1 SQVTM, CDR2 ANQGSEA. After removal of 0 bases from V and 0 bases from J, the junction contained 13 bases not matched to a gene.

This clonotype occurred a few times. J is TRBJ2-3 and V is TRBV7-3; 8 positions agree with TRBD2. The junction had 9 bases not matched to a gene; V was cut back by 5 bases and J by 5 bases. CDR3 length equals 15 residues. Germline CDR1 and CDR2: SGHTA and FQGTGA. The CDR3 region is CASSPSGLVKDTQYF. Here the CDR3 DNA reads TGTGCCAGCAGCCCATCGGGACTAGTAAAAGATACGCAGTATTTT.

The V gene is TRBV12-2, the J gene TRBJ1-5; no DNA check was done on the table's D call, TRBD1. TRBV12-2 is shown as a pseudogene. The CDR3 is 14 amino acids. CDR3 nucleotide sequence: TGTGCAAGTCTCGGGGGGAATAGCAATCAGCCCCAGCATTTT. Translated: CASLGGNSNQPQHF.

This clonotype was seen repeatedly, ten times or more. The CDR3 sequence is CASSPADTQYF. In nucleotides, the CDR3 is TGTGCCAGCTCACCCGCAGATACGCAGTATTTT. This sequence joins TRBV18 and TRBJ2-3, with unresolved D. V lost 3 bases and J 4 bases, leaving 2 bases between the germline ends. The CDR3 spans 11 residues. Germline V lookup: CDR1 KGHSH, CDR2 LQKENI.